Following are 30 T cell receptor beta chains from one sample sequenced in a study of T cell responses to AZD1222 COVID-19 vaccine. Repertoires were generated with immunoSEQ multiplex PCR, while TCRdb's copy carries only in-frame clones and drops some. The sample comprises approximately 130,000 clones, roughly 93% of which are singletons, and under 3.5% rests with the top ten. This sample comprised peripheral blood, obtained on day 0 of AZD1222 vaccination. All receptors come from an adult in good health.

This clone occurred a few times. The J gene is TRBJ2-7, the V gene TRBV5-4, with 7 positions matching TRBD1. V lost 3 bases, J lost 0 bases, and 6 bases stayed unmatched. The germline gives CDR1 SGHNT, CDR2 YYREEE (reference sequence). This CDR3 is 15 amino acids long. CDR3 bases: TGTGCCAGCAGCTCAGGACAGGTGGGCTCCTACGAGCAGTACTTC. Protein product: CASSSGQVGSYEQYF.

This rearrangement joins TRBV19 to TRBJ2-4, with D perhaps matching TRBD1 or TRBD2 (5 bases each). The CDR3 sequence is 13 residues long. With 7 bases removed from V and 5 bases from J, the gap between germline ends came to 12 bases. From germline, CDR1 is LNHDA and CDR2 SQIVND (reference sequence). Written as DNA, the CDR3 is TGTGCCAGTAACACGGGGCAGCAAAACATTCAGTACTTC. Its translation: CASNTGQQNIQYF.

J is TRBJ1-6 and V is TRBV28; the D is unclear. Trimming left V 3 bases short and J 9 bases short, with 9 bases between. From germline, CDR1 is MDHEN and CDR2 SYDVKM. The CDR3 is 13 residues long. CDR3 protein: CASSFGFGSPLHF. The DNA for the CDR3 is TGTGCCAGCAGTTTCGGTTTTGGTTCACCCCTCCACTTT.

This clone has just a few counts. V usage is TRBV19 and J usage is TRBJ1-4; 8 bases map to TRBD1. The CDR3 runs 13 residues. Germline lookup yields CDR1 LNHDA and CDR2 SQIVND (reference sequence). The J segment lost 7 bases and the V segment lost 6 bases, leaving 4 bases of the junction unmatched. CDR3 nucleotides: TGTGCCAGTAGGGACAGGGCTCTTGAAAAACTGTTTTTT. Translation: CASRDRALEKLFF.

The chain recombines TRBV19 with TRBJ1-6, with 11 positions matching TRBD1. Looked up from germline, CDR1 is LNHDA and CDR2 is SQIVND (reference sequence). V lost 11 bases and J lost 10; bases outside the gene matches: 7. This CDR3 contains 13 residues. CDR3 sequence (DNA): TGTGCCTCAAGGACAGGGGGCGAGTCACCCCTCCACTTT. Protein sequence: CASRTGGESPLHF.

The chain joins TRBV12-3 or TRBV12-4 to TRBJ2-5; D gene unclear. The CDR3 consists of 11 residues. Trimming removed 2 bases at V and 5 bases at J, with 3 bases between. The CDR3 nucleotides read TGTGCCAGCAGTTTAATGGAGACCCAGTACTTC. It is translated as CASSLMETQYF.

The chain has TRBV2 and TRBJ1-2; unclear D gene. Germline CDR1 SNHLY, CDR2 FYNNEI. V was pared by 1 base and J by 8 bases, with 11 bases between. The length of the CDR3 is 13 residues. The CDR3 reads CASSEGRSEGYTF. In DNA, the CDR3 is TGTGCCAGCAGTGAAGGCAGGTCTGAGGGCTACACCTTC.

This chain links TRBV7-3 with TRBJ1-1, with a weak D call TRBD1 (6 bases). Per the germline V gene, CDR1 is SGHTA and CDR2 is FQGTGA. The V gene lost 4 bases and the J gene lost 4 bases, with 19 bases spanning the gap. The CDR3 runs to 16 residues. For the CDR3, the DNA is TGTGCCAGCAGCTCGGAGGGGGGGACCCTGGCCACTGAAGCTTTCTTT. Encoded protein: CASSSEGGTLATEAFF.

The J gene is TRBJ1-1, the V gene TRBV5-5, with a possible D match to TRBD1 (6 bases). CDR1 is SGHKS, CDR2 YYEKEE, per germline (reference sequence). This CDR3 has 14 residues. V gave up 5 bases and J gave up 2 bases, with 13 bases separating them. The CDR3 bases are TGTGCCAGCAGTAACAGGGTTTCCAACACTGAAGCTTTCTTT. Translating gives CASSNRVSNTEAFF.

The V gene is TRBV30, the J gene TRBJ2-2; no reliable D call. The CDR3 runs 13 residues. Germline loops: CDR1 GTSNPN, CDR2 SVGIG (reference sequence). V was pared by 0 bases and J by 8 bases, with 10 bases between. CDR3 in DNA: TGTGCCTGGAGTGTGTTAGAAATTGGGGAGCTGTTTTTT. Its translation: CAWSVLEIGELFF.

V gene TRBV6-6 combines with J gene TRBJ1-2; the match to TRBD1 covers 7 bases. This CDR3 has 14 residues. Germline-derived CDR1 and CDR2 are MNHNY and SVGAGI (reference sequence). The V segment lost 10 bases and the J segment 4 bases; nucleotides outside the gene matches: 12. CDR3 DNA sequence: TGTGCCACAAACTACAGGGGATACGGCTATGGCTACACCTTC. This codes for CATNYRGYGYGYTF.

V is TRBV14 and J is TRBJ2-3, with D possibly being TRBD1 (6 bases). Looked up from germline, CDR1 is SGHDN and CDR2 is FVKESK. This CDR3 is 13 amino acids long. V shed 1 base and J shed 4 bases, with 6 bases lying between them. The CDR3 here is CASSQAGADTQYF. CDR3 DNA: TGTGCCAGCAGCCAAGCAGGGGCAGATACGCAGTATTTT.

The V call is TRBV7-2, the J call TRBJ1-4; no definite D call. CDR1 and CDR2 (germline): SGHTA, FQGNSA. The CDR3 sequence is 13 residues long. Trimming cost V 2 bases and J 6 bases, with 7 bases left between them. CDR3 nucleotides: TGTGCCAGCAGCTTACCGTTGGATGAAAAACTGTTTTTT. It codes for CASSLPLDEKLFF.

This CDR3 reads CASSQVTGGNQPQHF. CDR3 in DNA: TGTGCCAGCAGTCAAGTGACAGGGGGCAATCAGCCCCAGCATTTT. The chain combines TRBV6-2 or TRBV6-3 with TRBJ1-5; 8 positions agree with TRBD1. J was trimmed by 2 bases and V by 5 bases; bases with no gene match: 5. This CDR3 spans 15 amino acids. Germline V CDR1 and CDR2: MNHEY, SVGEGT.

V usage is TRBV24-1 and J usage is TRBJ2-1; 8 bases fit TRBD2. Per the germline V gene, CDR1 is KGHDR and CDR2 is SFDVKD. The CDR3 length is 17 residues. Trimming cost V 5 bases and J 5 bases; bases outside gene matches: 13. The DNA of the CDR3 is TGTGCCACCAGTGCCTTCCGGGGGGGGATGAGTAACAATGAGCAGTTCTTC. Its protein product is CATSAFRGGMSNNEQFF.

This clone was detected once. The V and J genes are TRBV28 and TRBJ2-2; TRBD1 matches 11 bases. The germline V gene has CDR1 MDHEN and CDR2 SYDVKM. This CDR3 has 19 residues. Trimming cost V 4 bases and J 3 bases; bases outside gene matches: 13. The CDR3 DNA reads TGTGCCAGCAGTTCAGGTGGGACAGGGGGAAATGGGGACACCGGGGAGCTGTTTTTT. Translated, it gives CASSSGGTGGNGDTGELFF. Variable domain in full (rest from reference TRBV28 and TRBJ2-2): DVKVTQSSRYLVKRTGEKVFLECVQDMDHENMFWYRQDPGLGLRLIYFSYDVKMKEKGDIPEGYSVSREKKERFSLILESASTNQTSMYLCASSSGGTGGNGDTGELFFGEGSRLTVL.

The J gene is TRBJ2-1, the V gene TRBV27, with 9 bases matching TRBD2. Germline loops: CDR1 MNHEY, CDR2 SMNVEV (reference sequence). The CDR3 has 15 residues. The J segment lost 6 bases and the V segment lost 2 bases, leaving 5 bases of the junction unmatched. In DNA, the CDR3 is TGTGCCAGCAGTTTACTTGCGGGAGGGTCCAATGAGCAGTTCTTC. Translated, it gives CASSLLAGGSNEQFF.

The genes are TRBV2 and TRBJ1-2; 9 nucleotides agree with TRBD1. CDR1 SNHLY and CDR2 FYNNEI come from the germline V gene. V was clipped by 6 bases and J by 1 base; unmatched bases: 6. There are 15 residues in the CDR3. The CDR3 spells CASSEQGAFNYGYTF. CDR3 in DNA: TGTGCCAGCAGCGAACAGGGGGCTTTTAACTATGGCTACACCTTC.

The gene calls are TRBV27 and TRBJ1-2; TRBD1 matches 7 bases. The CDR3 covers 14 residues. The V gene end was trimmed by 6 bases and the J gene end by 0 bases; junction bases not matched to a gene: 4. The germline CDR1 and CDR2 sequences are MNHEY and SMNVEV (reference sequence). This CDR3 is CASRRDSSNYGYTF. In nucleotides, the CDR3 is TGTGCCAGCAGAAGGGACAGTTCTAACTATGGCTACACCTTC.

This clone was counted between two and nine times. The V gene is TRBV7-8, the J gene TRBJ2-2; perhaps D is TRBD1 or TRBD2 (5 bases each). Germline V gene data show CDR1 as SGHVS and CDR2 as FQNEAQ. CDR3 size: 14 residues. V shed 2 bases and J shed 3 bases, with 7 bases lying between them. CDR3 in DNA: TGTGCCAGCAGCTTAAGAGGGGACACCGGGGAGCTGTTTTTT. Translating gives CASSLRGDTGELFF.

V is TRBV5-6 and J is TRBJ1-3, with a weak D call TRBD1 (6 bases). Germline loops: CDR1 SGHDT, CDR2 YYEEEE. V lost 4 bases and J 4 bases, leaving 18 bases between the germline ends. The CDR3 is made up of 16 amino acids. The CDR3 DNA reads as TGTGCCAGCAGCGTAAGGTGGCAGGGGCCGGGAAACACCATATATTTT. It codes for CASSVRWQGPGNTIYF.

The gene calls are TRBV6-5 and TRBJ2-3; 10 bases fit TRBD2. The V and J ends lost 10 bases and 4 bases, in that order; junction bases with no gene match: 11. This CDR3 has 15 amino acids. Germline CDR1 is MNHEY and CDR2 is SVGAGI. In nucleotides, the CDR3 is TGTGCCACTTCGATAGCGGGAGGAGCGCCAGATACGCAGTATTTT. Translation gives CATSIAGGAPDTQYF.

Only one count was recorded for this clone. The V call is TRBV20-1, the J call TRBJ1-1, with D perhaps TRBD1 (6 bases). Germline-derived CDR1 and CDR2 are DFQATT and SNEGSKA (reference sequence). V was trimmed by 5 bases and J by 3 bases, leaving 7 bases between them. The CDR3 is made up of 11 amino acids. CDR3 nucleotide sequence: TGCAGTGCTTACAGGGACACTGAAGCTTTCTTT. The encoded protein is CSAYRDTEAFF.

A single count supports this clone. The chain couples TRBV28 to TRBJ2-5, with 7 bases that match TRBD2. V shed 4 bases, J shed 1 base, and the junction held 9 bases outside the gene matches. The CDR3 extends over 16 amino acids. Germline V gives CDR1 MDHEN, CDR2 SYDVKM. CDR3 bases: TGTGCCAGCAGTTGGTCGGGGAGGGGCCCCCAAGAGACCCAGTACTTC. It translates to CASSWSGRGPQETQYF.

The V and J genes are TRBV5-4 and TRBJ2-3; 11 bases map to TRBD2. The germline CDR1 and CDR2 sequences are SGHNT and YYREEE (reference sequence). This CDR3 is built from 16 residues. V lost 4 bases to trimming and J lost 2 bases; unmatched junction nucleotides: 6. The CDR3 DNA is TGTGCCAGCAGCGAGGGGACTAGCGGCTTCACAGATACGCAGTATTTT. It translates to CASSEGTSGFTDTQYF.

In this sample, this clone turned up once. V is TRBV20-1 and J is TRBJ1-1; no clear D. The CDR3 totals 11 residues. V lost 6 bases to trimming and J lost 1 base, with 6 bases between them. Per the germline V gene, CDR1 is DFQATT and CDR2 is SNEGSKA (reference sequence). CDR3 sequence: CSAKRNTEAFF. For the CDR3, the DNA is TGCAGTGCAAAGAGGAACACTGAAGCTTTCTTT.

V is TRBV7-2 and J is TRBJ1-2, with D tentatively TRBD1 (5 bases). The CDR3 spans 15 residues. V was cut by 0 bases and J by 3 bases, with 11 bases left in between. Germline assignment: CDR1 SGHTA and CDR2 FQGNSA. The CDR3 nucleotides are TGTGCCAGCAGCTTAGCAGGGACCAGTTACTATGGCTACACCTTC. This translates into CASSLAGTSYYGYTF.

V usage is TRBV6-1 and J usage is TRBJ2-1, with D possibly TRBD2 on 6 matching bases. The CDR3 covers 15 residues. Trimming cost V 0 bases and J 10 bases, with 16 bases left between them. Germline V gene data show CDR1 as MNHNS and CDR2 as SASEGT. The CDR3 reads CASSEAPSAGREQFF. The DNA of the CDR3 is TGTGCCAGCAGTGAAGCGCCATCGGCGGGGCGGGAGCAGTTCTTC.

This clone was counted once. The genes are TRBV5-4 and TRBJ2-7; D gene unclear. V gave up 0 bases and J gave up 3 bases, with 10 bases separating them. The length of the CDR3 is 14 residues. Germline V gives CDR1 SGHNT, CDR2 YYREEE (reference sequence). Written as DNA, the CDR3 is TGTGCCAGCAGCTTGGGTGGGTCCGACTACGAGCAGTACTTC. This codes for CASSLGGSDYEQYF.

This rearrangement joins TRBV5-1 to TRBJ1-3; D unresolved. Looked up from germline, CDR1 is SGHRS and CDR2 is YFSETQ. The V and J ends lost 0 bases and 1 base respectively, with 11 bases between them. The CDR3 length is 16 residues. The CDR3 coding sequence is TGCGCCAGCAGCTTGGGTCAGGCGAGGTCTGGAAACACCATATATTTT. Translating it yields CASSLGQARSGNTIYF.